What follows are 17 T cell receptor beta chains derived from one specimen sequenced in a study of patients and donors after allogeneic stem cell transplantation. MiXCR, applied by TCRdb to the RT-PCR reads, yields one record per CDR3 protein. Found here are about 230,000 distinct CDR3 sequences, roughly an eighth of them singletons; the top ten hold more than 9%. Sequencing was performed on blood, either unsorted or a sorted T cell fraction (not recorded which). All receptors derive from a human donor who was either an allogeneic HSCT recipient or a stem cell or donor lymphocyte infusion donor (not recorded which). It is not recorded whose cells these are; they may come from a transplant donor.

The chain uses TRBV16 and TRBJ1-2; D possibly corresponds to TRBD1 (6 bases). Germline V gives CDR1 KGHSY, CDR2 FQNENV. The V end was cut by 5 bases, the J end by 9 bases, with 19 bases between. This CDR3 is built from 14 residues. The CDR3 DNA sequence: TGTGCCAGCAGCTATACCGGGACAAGAAGCAGCTACACCTTC. It specifies CASSYTGTRSSYTF.

The chain links TRBV4-2 to TRBJ1-2; 9 bases match TRBD1. Germline-derived CDR1 and CDR2 are LGHNA and YNFKEQ. The CDR3 is 16 residues long. V lost 3 bases and J lost 6; bases outside the gene matches: 11. CDR3 nucleotide sequence: TGTGCCAGCAGCCATGCCAGCGGACAGGGGACGGATGGCTACACCTTC. Translation gives CASSHASGQGTDGYTF.

This clonotype was seen only a few times. This rearrangement joins TRBV25-1 to TRBJ2-1; the match to TRBD1 covers 7 bases. The CDR3 spans 15 residues. Unmatched junction bases numbered 5, after V lost 2 bases and J lost 4 bases. Per germline, CDR1 MGHDK and CDR2 SYGVNS. CDR3 bases: TGTGCCAGCAGTGAAAGGGGACAGATTTACAATGAGCAGTTCTTC. Protein: CASSERGQIYNEQFF.

CDR3 residues: CASSPGFNTGELFF. CDR3 DNA sequence: TGTGCCAGCAGCCCGGGATTCAACACCGGGGAGCTGTTTTTT. V is TRBV7-2 and J is TRBJ2-2, with D perhaps matching TRBD2 (5 bases). CDR3 length equals 14 residues. V was clipped by 5 bases and J by 2 bases, with 9 bases between them. Germline CDR1 reads SGHTA; CDR2 reads FQGNSA.

This clonotype showed up just a few times. The V call is TRBV20-1, the J call TRBJ2-1, with 9 bases fitting TRBD2. Germline lookup yields CDR1 DFQATT and CDR2 SNEGSKA (reference sequence). CDR3 length: 14 amino acids. The CDR3 region has the DNA TGCAGCCAAGGGACTAGCCCTTCCTACAATGAGCAGTTCTTC. Its protein product is CSQGTSPSYNEQFF.

The gene calls are TRBV7-2 and TRBJ1-3; D is perhaps TRBD1 (6 bases). Germline-derived CDR1 and CDR2 are SGHTA and FQGNSA. Trimming removed 4 bases at V and 0 bases at J, with 13 bases between. This CDR3 has 16 residues. In DNA form, the CDR3 reads TGTGCCAGCAGCTCCGGACAGCCTTTCTCTGGAAACACCATATATTTT. It encodes CASSSGQPFSGNTIYF.

The rearrangement uses TRBV2 and TRBJ2-1, with TRBD2 matching over 14 bases. The germline gives CDR1 SNHLY, CDR2 FYNNEI. The CDR3 contains 15 residues. The J segment lost 9 bases and the V segment lost 6 bases, leaving 7 bases of the junction unmatched. The DNA for the CDR3 is TGTGCCAGCAGCCTGACTAGCGGGGGGGCAAGTGAGCAGTTCTTC. Encoded protein: CASSLTSGGASEQFF. Combining the CDR3 with reference TRBV2 and TRBJ2-1 gives the whole variable domain EPEVTQTPSHQVTQMGQEVILRCVPISNHLYFYWYRQILGQKVEFLVSFYNNEISEKSEIFDDQFSVERPDGSNFTLKIRSTKLEDSAMYFCASSLTSGGASEQFFGPGTRLTVL.

The gene calls are TRBV7-2 and TRBJ2-5, with TRBD2 identical over 8 bases. Trimming took 5 bases from V and 5 from J; bases not matched to a gene: 10. Germline values: CDR1 SGHTA, CDR2 FQGNSA. The CDR3 spans 15 residues. The CDR3 region has the DNA TGTGCCAGCAGCCCCCCCGGGGGGGGAGACGAGACCCAGTACTTC. Amino acids: CASSPPGGGDETQYF.

This clonotype was found a few times. The V gene is TRBV20-1, the J gene TRBJ2-1, with TRBD2 identical over 7 bases. CDR1 and CDR2 (germline): DFQATT, SNEGSKA (reference sequence). The CDR3 sequence is 14 residues long. The V gene end was trimmed by 1 base and the J gene end by 3 bases; junction bases not matched to a gene: 3. CDR3 protein: CSARGLADYNEQFF. The CDR3 nucleotides read TGCAGTGCTAGAGGACTAGCCGACTACAATGAGCAGTTCTTC.

This clonotype was seen a few times. The V call is TRBV12-3 or TRBV12-4, the J call TRBJ2-3; 7 positions agree with TRBD2. The CDR3 has 15 amino acids. Trimming took 4 bases from V and 0 from J; bases not matched to a gene: 4. CDR3 sequence reads: CASSSSGFSTDTQYF. In DNA, the CDR3 is TGTGCCAGCAGTTCTAGCGGTTTTAGCACAGATACGCAGTATTTT.

The chain links TRBV21-1 to TRBJ1-2; the listed D gene, TRBD1, was not tested against the DNA. TRBV21-1 is assigned pseudogene status. The CDR3 runs 14 residues. The CDR3 protein is CASSPPDRNYGYTF. The DNA of the CDR3 is TGTGCCAGCAGCCCACCGGACAGGAACTATGGCTACACCTTC.

This clonotype is a singleton in its sample. This sequence joins TRBV6-7 and TRBJ2-5; D is uncertain. TRBV6-7 counts as an open reading frame of uncertain function. The CDR3 contains 13 residues. Trimming cost V 3 bases and J 5 bases, with 10 bases left between them. CDR3 residues: CASSYQHGETQYF. CDR3 nucleotide sequence: TGTGCCAGCAGTTATCAACACGGTGAGACCCAGTACTTC.

This clonotype was detected ten times or more. The chain couples TRBV6-1 to TRBJ2-4, with 7 bases aligning to TRBD1. After removal of 6 bases from V and 8 bases from J, the junction contained 13 bases not matched to a gene. Germline lookup yields CDR1 MNHNS and CDR2 SASEGT. The CDR3 runs 15 residues. In DNA, the CDR3 is TGTGCCAGCAGCCCCGCAGGGGGTAGTTCGTACATTCAGTACTTC. Translation: CASSPAGGSSYIQYF.

The chain is built from TRBV29-1 and TRBJ1-4; D is unresolved. This CDR3 spans 13 amino acids. Germline CDR1 SQVTM, CDR2 ANQGSEA. Trimming left V 1 base short and J 8 bases short, with 11 bases between. Here the CDR3 reads CSVEGVDGEKLFF. CDR3 nucleotides: TGCAGCGTTGAAGGAGTTGATGGGGAAAAACTGTTTTTT. The complete variable domain, with remaining parts taken from reference TRBV29-1 and TRBJ1-4, reads SAVISQKPSRDICQRGTSLTIQCQVDSQVTMMFWYRQQPGQSLTLIATANQGSEATYESGFVIDKFPISRPNLTFSTLTVSNMSPEDSSIYLCSVEGVDGEKLFFGSGTQLSVL.

J is TRBJ1-5 and V is TRBV3-1, with 10 bases lining up with TRBD1. This CDR3 is built from 14 residues. Trimming removed 1 base from V and 6 bases from J; junction bases left unmatched: 0. Looked up from germline, CDR1 is LGHDT and CDR2 is YNNKEL (reference sequence). The CDR3 sequence: CASSQGTGGQPQHF. The CDR3 DNA reads as TGTGCCAGCAGCCAAGGGACAGGGGGTCAGCCCCAGCATTTT. Full variable domain (rest looked up from reference TRBV3-1 and TRBJ1-5): DTAVSQTPKYLVTQMGNDKSIKCEQNLGHDTMYWYKQDSKKFLKIMFSYNNKELIINETVPNRFSPKSPDKAHLNLHINSLELGDSAVYFCASSQGTGGQPQHFGDGTRLSIL.

This clonotype has a count of ten or more. The V call is TRBV5-6, the J call TRBJ2-7; the D is unclear. Per the germline V gene, CDR1 is SGHDT and CDR2 is YYEEEE. Deletions cut 4 bases from V and 5 bases from J, with 13 bases between. This CDR3 is built from 13 residues. The DNA of the CDR3 is TGTGCCAGCAGCCCGTCGGGTTTCGACGAGCAGTACTTC. Encoded protein: CASSPSGFDEQYF. Looking up the rest from reference TRBV5-6 and TRBJ2-7 gives the full variable domain: DAGVTQSPTHLIKTRGQQVTLRCSPKSGHDTVSWYQQALGQGPQFIFQYYEEEERQRGNFPDRFSGHQFPNYSSELNVNALLLGDSALYLCASSPSGFDEQYFGPGTRLTVT.

V gene TRBV5-1 combines with J gene TRBJ1-2; 7 bases are a match to TRBD1. Germline V gives CDR1 SGHRS, CDR2 YFSETQ. Germline trimming cut 0 bases from V and 3 bases from J; bases unmatched to any gene: 11. The CDR3 length is 17 residues. As DNA, the CDR3 is TGCGCCAGCAGCTTGGATGTCAGGGGGACGTTCGACTATGGCTACACCTTC. It translates to CASSLDVRGTFDYGYTF.